The sequence of this TCR beta chain was determined in a study of monozygotic twins with cystic fibrosis (dated by TCRdb to the early 2020s). Study-wide context: Barcoded libraries were prepared with roughly 14 PCR cycles from around 3 micrograms of fragmented DNA. TCR beta repertoires were compared within and between 16 monozygotic twin pairs with cystic fibrosis so that genetic influence on V and J gene usage could be assessed. The cohort included ten female and six male twin pairs, mostly children and adolescents, aged roughly 2.0 to 40 years with a median of roughly 9.1 years. Twins were ranked among about 1,100 cohort participants for weight-for-height and FEVPerc (FEV1 disease centile) on the day of blood sampling. Data for three of the twin pairs had been reported earlier in a different context.

Following the manufacturer's instructions, TCR beta CDR3 regions were amplified by multiplex PCR with the immunoSEQ immune profiling system. An Illumina NextSeq system was used to carry out the sequencing. In the paper's pipeline: The immunoSEQ Analyzer platform handled processing of the sequence data, and clonality was calculated by taking the square root of Simpson's index of productive rearrangements. V and J usage similarity was measured by Jensen-Shannon distance, and CDR3 generation probabilities were computed with OLGA. Shared CDR3 sequences were searched against the immuneACCESS database (August 2020) and VDJdb (December 2020). What TCRdb holds here is the immuneACCESS table cut down to in-frame rearrangements. Part of the clones is not present; checked against another copy, under half of the missing clones reflect an unresolved V gene, and the others are unexplained. The DNA was the basis for D and trimming; V, J and clone size are from that table. The sample yields around 30,000 clones; 85% were counted once. The top ten clonotypes cover 0.88% of the sample.

Overall study outcomes, separate from this receptor: Significantly higher nucleotide-identical clonotype sharing was observed within monozygotic CF twin pairs than between unrelated CF individuals (P = 0.000026, Mann-Whitney). The cohort was small, and the number of shared CDR3s showed no association with age, concordance or disease severity. In 13 of 16 pairs, V gene usage most closely resembled the co-twin's, and the same held for J usage in 8 of 16 pairs, a pattern suggesting genetic constraints. Simpson clonality was generally low (median about 0.0095), suggesting a naive-dominated repertoire, with higher clonality in the most severely affected patients.

Between the V and J ends, shortened by 3 bases and 5 bases respectively, the junction contains 17 bases. The CDR3, from cysteine to phenylalanine, totals 17 residues. This entry keeps only the CDR3 DNA: 51 bases, framed from base 1. CDR1 and CDR2, looked up from the germline V gene, are SGHVS and FQNEAQ. The twin pairs came from the European Cystic Fibrosis Twin and Sibling Study Cohort, which recruited patients from more than 150 CF clinics across 14 European countries. Zygosity and CFTR genotype were confirmed in-house, and zygosity was tested by multiplex PCR of nine short tandem repeat loci. Peripheral blood was sampled from each twin, with clinical parameters recorded on the day of blood sampling. Phenol/chloroform extraction was used to isolate genomic DNA from peripheral blood cells, and the DNA was then kept in TE buffer at 4 degrees C. For this clone: No antigen is known for it. Base qualities are missing; no much larger clone stands one base away.

The chain couples TRBV7-8 to TRBJ1-6, and possibly TRBD1, on 5 matching bases. The sequenced material came from blood. The TCR comes from a girl aged 2 to 9 with cystic fibrosis. The sequenced DNA is TGTGCCAGCAGCTTCCAACCCGGGACGGAAAATAATTCACCCCTCCACTTT. It translates to CASSFQPGTENNSPLHF.